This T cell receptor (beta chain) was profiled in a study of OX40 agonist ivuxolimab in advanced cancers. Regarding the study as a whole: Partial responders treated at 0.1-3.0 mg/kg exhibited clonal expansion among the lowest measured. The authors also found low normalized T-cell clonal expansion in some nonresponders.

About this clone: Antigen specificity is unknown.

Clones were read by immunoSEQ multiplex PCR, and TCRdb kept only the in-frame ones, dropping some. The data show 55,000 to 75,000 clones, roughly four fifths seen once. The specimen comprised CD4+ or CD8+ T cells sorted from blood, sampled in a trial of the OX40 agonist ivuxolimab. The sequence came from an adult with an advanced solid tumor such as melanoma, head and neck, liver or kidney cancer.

The DNA of the CDR3 is TGTGCCAGCTCAGAGGGAAAAAGGGCCACTGAAGCTTTCTTT. Translation: CASSEGKRATEAFF. This chain joins TRBV18 and TRBJ1-1; the D is unclear. Trimming removed 5 bases from V and 4 bases from J, with 14 bases in between. This CDR3 is 14 amino acids long. CDR1 KGHSH and CDR2 LQKENI come from the germline V gene.